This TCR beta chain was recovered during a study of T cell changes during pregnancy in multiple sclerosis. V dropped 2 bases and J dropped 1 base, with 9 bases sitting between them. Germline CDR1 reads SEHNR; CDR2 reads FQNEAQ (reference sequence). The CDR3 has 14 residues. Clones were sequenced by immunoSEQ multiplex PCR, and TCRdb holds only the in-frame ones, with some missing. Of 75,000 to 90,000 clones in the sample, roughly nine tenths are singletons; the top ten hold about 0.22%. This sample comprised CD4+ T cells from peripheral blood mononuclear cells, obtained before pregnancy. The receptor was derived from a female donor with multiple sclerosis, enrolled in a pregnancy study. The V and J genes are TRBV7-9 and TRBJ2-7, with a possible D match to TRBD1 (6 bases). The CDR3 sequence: CASSLTGSSYEQYF. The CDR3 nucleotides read TGTGCCAGCAGCTTAACAGGGTCATCCTACGAGCAGTACTTC.